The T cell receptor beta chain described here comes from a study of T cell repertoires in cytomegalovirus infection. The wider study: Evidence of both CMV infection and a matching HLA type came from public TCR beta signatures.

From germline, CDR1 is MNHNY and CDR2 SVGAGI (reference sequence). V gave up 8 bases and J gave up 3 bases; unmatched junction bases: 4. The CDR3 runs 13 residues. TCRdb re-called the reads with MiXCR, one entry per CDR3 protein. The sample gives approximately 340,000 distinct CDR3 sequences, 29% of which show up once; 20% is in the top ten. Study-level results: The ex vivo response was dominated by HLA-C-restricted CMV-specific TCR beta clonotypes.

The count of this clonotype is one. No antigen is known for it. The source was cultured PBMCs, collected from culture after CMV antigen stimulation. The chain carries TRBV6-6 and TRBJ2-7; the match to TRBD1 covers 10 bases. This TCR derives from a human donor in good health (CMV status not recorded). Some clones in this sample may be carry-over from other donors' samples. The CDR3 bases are TGTGCCAGCGGCGACAGGGGGCTCTACGAGCAGTACTTC. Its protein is CASGDRGLYEQYF.